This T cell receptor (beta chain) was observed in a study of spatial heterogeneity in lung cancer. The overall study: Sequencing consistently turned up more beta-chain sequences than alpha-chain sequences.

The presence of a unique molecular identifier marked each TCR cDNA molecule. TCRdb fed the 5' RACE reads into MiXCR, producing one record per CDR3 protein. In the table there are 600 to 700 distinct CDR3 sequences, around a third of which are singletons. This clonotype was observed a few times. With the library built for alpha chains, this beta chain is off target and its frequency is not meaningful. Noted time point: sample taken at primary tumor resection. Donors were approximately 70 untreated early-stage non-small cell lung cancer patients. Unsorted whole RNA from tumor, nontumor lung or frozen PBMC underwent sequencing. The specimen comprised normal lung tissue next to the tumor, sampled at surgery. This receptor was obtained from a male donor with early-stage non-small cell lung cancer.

The CDR3 region has the DNA TGCAGCGTTGGAGGGGACTTGGCAGATACGCAGTATTTT. Protein product: CSVGGDLADTQYF. V and J are TRBV29-1 and TRBJ2-3; D might be TRBD2 (6 bases). Germline V gene lookup returns CDR1 SQVTM and CDR2 ANQGSEA. Trimming pared 4 bases from V and 4 bases from J, leaving 12 bases between. The CDR3 extends over 13 amino acids.